The 12 T cell receptor beta chains given below trace back to one sample, sequenced in a study of shared clonotypes between healthy human individuals. Libraries were prepared by immunoSEQ multiplex PCR; TCRdb keeps only in-frame clonotypes and omits some of them. The repertoire includes over 950,000 clones, roughly 80% of them detected once, and approximately 0.95% sits in the top ten. The material sequenced was memory CD4+ T cells from PBMCs. The subset was: CD45RA-negative fraction. Source of these receptors: a man in his late teens or twenties in good health. Some clones in this sample may be carry-over from other donors' samples.

The chain employs TRBV5-1 and TRBJ2-7, with D unclear. Trimming left V 5 bases short and J 0 bases short, with 12 bases between. Germline V gives CDR1 SGHRS, CDR2 YFSETQ. This CDR3 region has 14 residues. DNA of the CDR3: TGCGCCAGCAGTCGGCTATCCGACTCCTACGAGCAGTACTTC. Amino acids: CASSRLSDSYEQYF.

V usage is TRBV7-3 and J usage is TRBJ2-2, with 8 nucleotides matching TRBD2. V dropped 5 bases and J dropped 0; count of bases not matched to a gene: 2. Germline V gene sequence: CDR1 SGHTA, CDR2 FQGTGA. The CDR3 consists of 15 residues. The CDR3 nucleotides read TGTGCCAGCAGCCTTAGCGGGACGAACACCGGGGAGCTGTTTTTT. This encodes CASSLSGTNTGELFF. Using reference TRBV7-3 and TRBJ2-2 for the parts outside the CDR3, the full variable domain is GAGVSQTPSNKVTEKGKYVELRCDPISGHTALYWYRQSLGQGPEFLIYFQGTGAADDSGLPNDRFFAVRPEGSVSTLKIQRTERGDSAVYLCASSLSGTNTGELFFGEGSRLTVL.

This rearrangement joins TRBV25-1 to TRBJ2-5; D is perhaps TRBD2 (5 bases). CDR3 size: 14 residues. Trimming took off 4 bases at V and 4 bases at J, with 13 bases between the two ends. Germline assignment: CDR1 MGHDK and CDR2 SYGVNS. The CDR3, as DNA: TGTGCCAGCAGTGGGCCGTCGAGGGTAGAGACCCAGTACTTC. Its protein product is CASSGPSRVETQYF. The full variable domain, with the rest looked up from reference TRBV25-1 and TRBJ2-5, is EADIYQTPRYLVIGTGKKITLECSQTMGHDKMYWYQQDPGMELHLIHYSYGVNSTEKGDLSSESTVSRIRTEHFPLTLESARPSHTSQYLCASSGPSRVETQYFGPGTRLLVL.

This chain links TRBV10-3 with TRBJ2-7; no reliable D call. Germline CDR1 reads ENHRY; CDR2 reads SYGVKD. The CDR3 is made up of 13 amino acids. Trimming removed 2 bases at V and 2 bases at J, with 7 bases between. The CDR3 bases are TGTGCCATCAGTGAGAGGACCGCCTACGAGCAGTACTTC. It encodes CAISERTAYEQYF.

As regards this clone: The sample carries other DNA sequences with the same CDR3. The chain recombines TRBV29-1 with TRBJ1-1; maybe TRBD1 (6 bases). This CDR3 is 13 amino acids long. The germline V gene encodes CDR1 SQVTM and CDR2 ANQGSEA. V lost 2 bases and J 4 bases, leaving 11 bases between the germline ends. Here the CDR3 DNA reads TGCAGCGTTGAAAGGGGAGGGGGCACTGAAGCTTTCTTT. Protein: CSVERGGGTEAFF.

The genes are TRBV5-6 and TRBJ2-2; D ambiguous. The CDR3 contains 15 residues. Trimming pared 1 base from V and 3 bases from J, leaving 10 bases between. Germline CDR1 and CDR2: SGHDT and YYEEEE. Here the CDR3 DNA reads TGTGCCAGCAGCTTGTTCCGAGTGGACACCGGGGAGCTGTTTTTT. Translated: CASSLFRVDTGELFF.

This rearrangement joins TRBV6-5 to TRBJ2-1, with 11 bases identical to TRBD2. CDR1 and CDR2 (germline): MNHEY, SVGAGI. The CDR3 spans 15 residues. The trim removed 5 bases at V and 10 bases at J, leaving 10 bases unmatched. The CDR3 sequence: CASSPLAGGFGEQFF. The CDR3 DNA is TGTGCCAGCAGTCCCCTAGCGGGAGGCTTCGGGGAGCAGTTCTTC.

The rearrangement joins TRBV7-9 to TRBJ1-1, with a tentative D call TRBD1 (5 bases). CDR3 length equals 17 residues. V lost 1 base and J lost 6, with 21 bases in between. Germline CDR1 SEHNR, CDR2 FQNEAQ (reference sequence). CDR3 loop: CASSLDVGLGGSAEAFF. The CDR3 coding sequence is TGTGCCAGCAGCTTAGATGTGGGACTTGGGGGGTCGGCTGAAGCTTTCTTT. The entire variable domain, with the rest obtained from reference TRBV7-9 and TRBJ1-1, is as follows: DTGVSQNPRHKITKRGQNVTFRCDPISEHNRLYWYRQTLGQGPEFLTYFQNEAQLEKSRLLSDRFSAERPKGSFSTLEIQRTEQGDSAMYLCASSLDVGLGGSAEAFFGQGTRLTVV.

V and J are TRBV7-9 and TRBJ1-4, with D possibly matching TRBD1 (6 bases). Trimming pared 5 bases from V and 15 bases from J, leaving 16 bases between. The CDR3 runs 12 residues. The germline V gene encodes CDR1 SEHNR and CDR2 FQNEAQ (reference sequence). The CDR3 DNA follows: TGTGCCAGCAGCCAGAGGGGGGACAAGGTGTTTTTT. Its translation is CASSQRGDKVFF. Using reference TRBV7-9 and TRBJ1-4 for the parts outside the CDR3, the full variable domain is DTGVSQNPRHKITKRGQNVTFRCDPISEHNRLYWYRQTLGQGPEFLTYFQNEAQLEKSRLLSDRFSAERPKGSFSTLEIQRTEQGDSAMYLCASSQRGDKVFFGSGTQLSVL.

The chain combines TRBV29-1 with TRBJ2-1; the match to TRBD2 covers 7 bases. Germline-derived CDR1 and CDR2 are SQVTM and ANQGSEA. The CDR3 totals 13 residues. V was clipped by 7 bases and J by 9 bases; unmatched bases: 12. CDR3 protein: CSGERDTNGEQFF. As DNA, the CDR3 is TGCAGCGGCGAGCGGGATACGAATGGTGAGCAGTTCTTC.

This chain uses TRBV20-1 with TRBJ2-5; unclear D gene. Germline lookup yields CDR1 DFQATT and CDR2 SNEGSKA (reference sequence). The CDR3 sequence is 11 residues long. The germline V and J ends were trimmed by 7 bases and 5 bases, with 11 bases remaining between them. This CDR3 reads CSVSFGETQYF. DNA of the CDR3: TGCAGTGTTTCGTTTGGCGAGACCCAGTACTTC.

The rearrangement links TRBV9 to TRBJ1-4; D possibly corresponds to TRBD1 (6 bases). Per germline, CDR1 SGDLS and CDR2 YYNGEE. V was pared by 0 bases and J by 0 bases, with 12 bases between. The CDR3 consists of 17 residues. The CDR3 DNA reads TGTGCCAGCAGCGTAGGGACAGCATATACAACTAATGAAAAACTGTTTTTT. Its protein product is CASSVGTAYTTNEKLFF.